These 26 T cell receptor beta chains originate from one sample sequenced in a study of blood T cell repertoires in COVID-19. The assay was immunoSEQ multiplex PCR, and TCRdb's table has in-frame clones only and misses some. In the table there are 230,000 or so clones, 88% of which are singletons. Specimen: PBMCs or T cells enriched from blood (not recorded which). The receptors derive from a woman aged 25 to 39 who had recovered from COVID-19.

This chain joins TRBV6-5 and TRBJ1-2; no clear D. V lost 6 bases and J 1 base, leaving 12 bases between the germline ends. Germline-derived CDR1 and CDR2 are MNHEY and SVGAGI. The CDR3 runs 14 residues. The CDR3 DNA reads as TGTGCCAGCAGGGGAGGCGGCTTTAACTATGGCTACACCTTC. Translating gives CASRGGGFNYGYTF.

For the CDR3, the DNA is TGTGCCAGCACGAGGCCAGGGCTTTCGGAAAAACTGTTTTTT. Amino acid sequence: CASTRPGLSEKLFF. The rearrangement links TRBV19 to TRBJ1-4; D may be TRBD1 (5 bases). Per germline, CDR1 LNHDA and CDR2 SQIVND (reference sequence). The V gene lost 9 bases and the J gene lost 8 bases, with 19 bases spanning the gap. The CDR3 contains 14 residues.

In its sample, this clone was seen once. V gene TRBV3-1 (or the pseudogene TRBV3-2) combines with J gene TRBJ2-7; 7 nucleotides line up with TRBD2. Germline lookup yields CDR1 LGHDT and CDR2 YNNKEL (reference sequence). The CDR3 covers 14 residues. The V gene end was trimmed by 3 bases and the J gene end by 7 bases; junction bases not matched to a gene: 9. CDR3 DNA sequence: TGTGCCAGCAGCCAGGAGCGGGGTCTAAGGGAGCAGTACTTC. It specifies CASSQERGLREQYF.

The rearrangement joins TRBV6-1 to TRBJ2-2, with TRBD2 matching over 7 bases. Trimming at V came to 2 bases and at J to 6 bases, leaving 9 bases not matched to a gene. CDR1 is MNHNS, CDR2 SASEGT, per germline. This CDR3 spans 16 amino acids. The CDR3 DNA is TGTGCCAGCAGTGAAATGGTGCTAGCGGAACCCGGGGAGCTGTTTTTT. Translating gives CASSEMVLAEPGELFF.

This chain joins TRBV13 and TRBJ1-1; D remains ambiguous. The CDR3 is made up of 12 amino acids. Germline CDR1 and CDR2: PRHDT and FYEKMQ (reference sequence). The V end lost 5 bases, the J end lost 5 bases, and 9 bases lay between the germline ends. The CDR3 is CASSQIQTEAFF. The CDR3 region has the DNA TGTGCCAGCAGCCAAATACAGACTGAAGCTTTCTTT.

The chain is built from TRBV7-3 and TRBJ1-5, with a weak D call TRBD1 (6 bases). The CDR3 is made up of 15 amino acids. Deletions cut 1 base from V and 7 bases from J, with 14 bases between. Germline assignment: CDR1 SGHTA and CDR2 FQGTGA. The CDR3 reads CASSLNGGAGQPQHF. CDR3 nucleotides: TGTGCCAGCAGCTTAAATGGGGGGGCTGGGCAGCCCCAGCATTTT. Full variable domain (missing parts from reference TRBV7-3 and TRBJ1-5): GAGVSQTPSNKVTEKGKYVELRCDPISGHTALYWYRQSLGQGPEFLIYFQGTGAADDSGLPNDRFFAVRPEGSVSTLKIQRTERGDSAVYLCASSLNGGAGQPQHFGDGTRLSIL.

This CDR3 is CASSFRTGVSYEQYF. The CDR3 DNA reads as TGTGCCAGCAGTTTCCGGACAGGGGTCTCCTACGAGCAGTACTTC. The gene calls are TRBV27 and TRBJ2-7; 9 nucleotides agree with TRBD1. Trimming removed 3 bases from V and 0 bases from J; junction bases left unmatched: 3. Germline-derived CDR1 and CDR2 are MNHEY and SMNVEV (reference sequence). CDR3 length equals 15 residues.

V is TRBV11-1 and J is TRBJ1-4; the D gene is possibly TRBD1 (5 bases). V lost 2 bases to trimming and J lost 4 bases, with 11 bases between them. The CDR3 spans 15 residues. Germline V gene data show CDR1 as SGHAT and CDR2 as FQDESV (reference sequence). The DNA of the CDR3 is TGTGCCAGCAGCTTAACGCAGGGACTTAATGAAAAACTGTTTTTT. Translating it yields CASSLTQGLNEKLFF.

The chain combines TRBV7-3 with TRBJ2-2; perhaps TRBD1 as D (5 bases). The CDR3 is made up of 15 amino acids. CDR1 SGHTA and CDR2 FQGTGA come from the germline V gene. The V and J ends lost 5 bases and 0 bases respectively, with 10 bases between them. CDR3 in amino acids: CASSPVGANTGELFF. CDR3 nucleotides: TGTGCCAGCAGCCCCGTAGGGGCGAACACCGGGGAGCTGTTTTTT.

On this clone: This may arise from a read error, as a much more abundant clone is one base away. The V call is TRBV3-1 (or the pseudogene TRBV3-2), the J call TRBJ2-7; 8 bases line up with TRBD1. CDR3 length: 14 residues. V trimming: 5 bases; J trimming: 1 base; junction bases outside the gene matches: 4. Per the germline V gene, CDR1 is LGHDT and CDR2 is YNNKEL (reference sequence). The chain's CDR3 is CASSRQGRSYEQYF. In DNA form, the CDR3 reads TGTGCCAGCAGCAGACAGGGGAGGTCCTACGAGCAGTACTTC.

The J gene is TRBJ2-7, the V gene TRBV14, with D maybe TRBD1 (6 bases). V was cut by 2 bases and J by 2 bases, with 16 bases left in between. CDR3 length: 16 residues. The V gene's germline CDR1 is SGHDN and CDR2 FVKESK. CDR3 sequence: CASSQSLGTKTYEQYF. The CDR3 DNA reads TGTGCCAGCAGCCAATCTCTCGGGACAAAGACCTACGAGCAGTACTTC.

The chain combines TRBV19 with TRBJ2-5; 12 nucleotides agree with TRBD2. Germline V gene sequence: CDR1 LNHDA, CDR2 SQIVND (reference sequence). This CDR3 comprises 17 residues. The V gene end was trimmed by 3 bases and the J gene end by 2 bases; junction bases not matched to a gene: 7. The CDR3 is CASSISSTSGGQETQYF. The CDR3 DNA sequence: TGTGCCAGTAGTATTTCCTCGACTAGCGGGGGACAAGAGACCCAGTACTTC.

V and J are TRBV7-3 and TRBJ1-2; unclear D gene. The CDR3 consists of 13 residues. The ends were cut back, 2 bases at V and 6 bases at J, with 10 bases in the middle. Germline V gene sequence: CDR1 SGHTA, CDR2 FQGTGA. This CDR3 reads CASSLPGFNGYTF. The CDR3 DNA reads as TGTGCCAGCAGCTTACCCGGTTTTAATGGCTACACCTTC.

The chain couples TRBV11-2 to TRBJ2-3; a weak D match, TRBD1 (6 bases). This CDR3 is 15 amino acids long. Trimming shortened V by 5 bases and J by 2 bases, and 14 bases separated the two germline ends. From germline, CDR1 is SGHAT and CDR2 FQNNGV. Written as DNA, the CDR3 is TGTGCCAGCAGCCCTGGGGGCCTCTTCACAGATACGCAGTATTTT. It yields the protein CASSPGGLFTDTQYF.

The chain uses TRBV7-8 and TRBJ1-2, with D possibly being TRBD1 (5 bases). The CDR3 covers 15 residues. V lost 5 bases, J lost 0 bases, and 13 bases lay in between. CDR1 and CDR2 (germline): SGHVS, FQNEAQ. For the CDR3, the DNA is TGTGCCAGCAGCGAGCAGGGTCAAGCTAACTATGGCTACACCTTC. Translating gives CASSEQGQANYGYTF.

This sequence joins TRBV6-5 and TRBJ2-7; TRBD1 might be the D (6 bases). The germline V and J ends were trimmed by 4 bases and 0 bases, with 7 bases remaining between them. CDR1 is MNHEY and CDR2 is SVGAGI in the germline V gene. The CDR3 spans 13 residues. Here the CDR3 DNA reads TGTGCCAGCAGTTTCAGGGGCTCCTACGAGCAGTACTTC. It is translated as CASSFRGSYEQYF.

This clone was found once. The V call is TRBV5-4, the J call TRBJ2-1, with 7 bases identical to TRBD1. The CDR3 runs to 16 residues. Trimming removed 2 bases from V and 3 bases from J; junction bases left unmatched: 8. Germline lookup yields CDR1 SGHNT and CDR2 YYREEE (reference sequence). The CDR3 DNA sequence: TGTGCCAGCAGCTTCCCCGGGACAGAGCGCTACAATGAGCAGTTCTTC. Protein sequence: CASSFPGTERYNEQFF. Based on the CDR3 plus reference TRBV5-4 and TRBJ2-1, the full variable domain is ETGVTQSPTHLIKTRGQQVTLRCSSQSGHNTVSWYQQALGQGPQFIFQYYREEENGRGNFPPRFSGLQFPNYSSELNVNALELDDSALYLCASSFPGTERYNEQFFGPGTRLTVL.

V gene TRBV3-1 (or the pseudogene TRBV3-2) combines with J gene TRBJ2-5, with 7 bases identical to TRBD1. CDR3 length: 18 amino acids. Trimming removed 3 bases from V and 5 bases from J; junction bases left unmatched: 18. Germline loops: CDR1 LGHDT, CDR2 YNNKEL (reference sequence). CDR3 residues: CASSHLYNRGGAFETQYF. The CDR3 nucleotides read TGTGCCAGCAGCCACTTATACAATCGAGGGGGCGCCTTCGAGACCCAGTACTTC.

The rearrangement joins TRBV18 to TRBJ2-7, with 10 bases fitting TRBD2. Germline V gene lookup returns CDR1 KGHSH and CDR2 LQKENI. This CDR3 spans 16 amino acids. V shed 2 bases, J shed 2 bases, and the junction held 6 bases outside the gene matches. DNA of the CDR3: TGTGCCAGCTCACCAATGCCTAGCGGGGGACCCTACGAGCAGTACTTC. The encoded protein is CASSPMPSGGPYEQYF.

Only a few counts were recorded for this clone. The chain joins TRBV7-9 to TRBJ1-1; weak D call: TRBD1 (6 bases). This CDR3 has 13 amino acids. The V and J ends lost 4 bases and 3 bases respectively, with 9 bases between them. Germline CDR1 reads SEHNR; CDR2 reads FQNEAQ (reference sequence). As DNA, the CDR3 is TGTGCCAGCAGCTACAGGGTAGACACTGAAGCTTTCTTT. It translates to CASSYRVDTEAFF. Based on the CDR3 plus reference TRBV7-9 and TRBJ1-1, the full variable domain is DTGVSQNPRHKITKRGQNVTFRCDPISEHNRLYWYRQTLGQGPEFLTYFQNEAQLEKSRLLSDRFSAERPKGSFSTLEIQRTEQGDSAMYLCASSYRVDTEAFFGQGTRLTVV.

CDR3 sequence (DNA): TGTGCCAGCAGCTCACGGGGAAGACAGCCCCAGCATTTT. Encoded protein: CASSSRGRQPQHF. The chain couples TRBV12-3 or TRBV12-4 to TRBJ1-5, with D hard to call. The V and J ends lost 6 bases and 7 bases respectively, with 13 bases between them. The CDR3 runs to 13 residues.

The rearrangement links TRBV15 to TRBJ1-4; TRBD1 matches 8 bases. Germline V lookup: CDR1 LNHNV, CDR2 YYDKDF (reference sequence). V lost 3 bases to trimming and J lost 6 bases; unmatched junction nucleotides: 9. CDR3 size: 16 residues. DNA of the CDR3: TGTGCCACCAGCAGGGCTTTAACAGGGGGTTATGAAAAACTGTTTTTT. It is translated as CATSRALTGGYEKLFF.

V and J are TRBV7-9 and TRBJ1-1; 9 bases map to TRBD1. The V and J ends lost 5 bases and 8 bases, in that order; junction bases with no gene match: 6. The length of the CDR3 is 13 residues. The germline CDR1 and CDR2 sequences are SEHNR and FQNEAQ (reference sequence). CDR3 DNA: TGTGCCAGCAGCATAGGGACAGGGCAAGAAGCTTTCTTT. It is translated as CASSIGTGQEAFF.

This clone was picked up a small number of times. This sequence joins TRBV15 and TRBJ1-1, with D maybe TRBD1 (6 bases). Trimming shortened V by 2 bases and J by 11 bases, and 12 bases separated the two germline ends. Germline V gene lookup returns CDR1 LNHNV and CDR2 YYDKDF (reference sequence). The CDR3 has 12 residues. The CDR3 DNA sequence: TGTGCCACCAGCAGACCACAGGGCTACGCTTTCTTT. Its translation is CATSRPQGYAFF.

The chain uses TRBV5-1 and TRBJ2-3, with D unclear. V was cut by 4 bases and J by 2 bases, with 11 bases left in between. Germline assignment: CDR1 SGHRS and CDR2 YFSETQ. The CDR3 covers 14 residues. The CDR3 protein is CASSLEEFTDTQYF. CDR3 DNA sequence: TGCGCCAGCAGCCTGGAAGAGTTCACAGATACGCAGTATTTT.

This sequence joins TRBV6-5 and TRBJ2-7; D is uncertain. The CDR3 sequence is 10 residues long. Trimming pared 6 bases from V and 3 bases from J, leaving 3 bases between. The germline CDR1 and CDR2 sequences are MNHEY and SVGAGI. CDR3 nucleotide sequence: TGTGCCAGCAGCCTCTACGAGCAGTACTTC. As protein: CASSLYEQYF.